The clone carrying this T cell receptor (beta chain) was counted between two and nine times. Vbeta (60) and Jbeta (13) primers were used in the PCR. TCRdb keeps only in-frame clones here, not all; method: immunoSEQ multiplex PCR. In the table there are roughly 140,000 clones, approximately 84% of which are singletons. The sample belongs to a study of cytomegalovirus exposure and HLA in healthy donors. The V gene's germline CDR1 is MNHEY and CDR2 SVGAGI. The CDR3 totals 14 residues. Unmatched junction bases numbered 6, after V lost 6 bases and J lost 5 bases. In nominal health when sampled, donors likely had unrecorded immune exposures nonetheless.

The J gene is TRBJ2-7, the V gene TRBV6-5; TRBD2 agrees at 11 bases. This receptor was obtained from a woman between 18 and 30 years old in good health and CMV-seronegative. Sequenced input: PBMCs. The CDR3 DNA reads TGTGCCAGCAGGAAGGGACTAGCGGCCCACGAGCAGTACTTC. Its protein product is CASRKGLAAHEQYF.